This T cell receptor beta chain appears in the sequencing data of a study of T-cell reconstitution after alpha-beta-depleted transplantation in children. Findings of the study overall: Recipient T cells and thymic progenitors that survived were the source of the high TCRbeta diversity seen at day 60 in some patients. Several hundred graft clones that had expanded were reportedly the source of alpha-beta T cells about two months after transplant.

This clonotype was counted ten times or more. Its antigen is not known. A TCRbeta library incorporating unique molecular identifiers was prepared. TCRdb re-derived calls from the PCR reads in MiXCR, one entry per CDR3 protein. The data contain about 230,000 distinct CDR3 sequences, roughly 10% of them seen just once; the ten biggest clones take up roughly 27%. From germline, CDR1 is DFQATT and CDR2 SNEGSKA (reference sequence). The CDR3 is 14 residues long. The V segment lost 5 bases and the J segment 0 bases; nucleotides outside the gene matches: 4. The V call is TRBV20-1, the J call TRBJ2-1; 7 bases match TRBD2. The clonotype originates from a child less than two years old with acute myeloid leukemia, due to receive a stem cell transplant. The sequences come from PBMCs, collected before TCRalphabeta/CD19-depleted stem cell transplant. The CDR3 DNA follows: TGCAGTGCTTGGGGGGGTAGCTCCTACAATGAGCAGTTCTTC. It translates to CSAWGGSSYNEQFF.